The subject of this entry is one TCR beta chain. Its antigen is undetermined. Assay: immunoSEQ multiplex PCR; the TCRdb copy retains only in-frame clones and omits some. The repertoire holds around 44,000 clones, with 65% to 85% as singletons. The sample originates from a study of OX40 agonist ivuxolimab in advanced cancers. Background on the study: Patients got intravenous ivuxolimab at 0.01 to 10 mg/kg every 2 weeks. Partial responses were achieved by three patients: one hepatocellular carcinoma, two cutaneous melanoma. General study findings and limits: At 0.1 to 3.0 mg/kg and by week 6, clonal expansion occurred in CD4+ and CD8+ blood T cells. Patients with a partial response at 0.1-3.0 mg/kg had among the lowest clonal expansion.

The CDR3 has 13 residues. The V end lost 4 bases, the J end lost 6 bases, and 13 bases lay between the germline ends. Per germline, CDR1 SGHNT and CDR2 YYREEE (reference sequence). The receptor comes from an adult with an advanced solid tumor such as melanoma, head and neck, liver or kidney cancer. The chain uses TRBV5-4 and TRBJ1-1; D gene unclear. The specimen comprised CD4+ or CD8+ T cells sorted from blood, sampled in a trial of the OX40 agonist ivuxolimab. DNA of the CDR3: TGTGCCAGCAGCACCGTATCGTACCCTGAAGCTTTCTTT. Encoded protein: CASSTVSYPEAFF.